This T cell receptor beta chain was sequenced for a study of T cell responses to AZD1222 COVID-19 vaccine. Findings of the study overall: Receipt of two AZD1222 doses was followed by a rise in Spike-specific TCR breadth and depth. Donors in the cohort were predominantly white British and more often female, and clonal diversity was possibly underestimated. With dominance at 160-218 and 743-854, vaccine-associated CD4 TCRs spanned spike. Just a handful of AZD1222 recipients were seropositive at baseline.

Assay: immunoSEQ multiplex PCR; the TCRdb copy retains only in-frame clones and omits some. The sample carries roughly 160,000 clones, roughly nine tenths recorded once. As concerns this clone: Its antigen is unidentified.

V trimming: 1 base; J trimming: 7 bases; junction bases outside the gene matches: 5. The germline gives CDR1 LGHNA, CDR2 YSLEER. The CDR3 is made up of 14 amino acids. The sequence derives from an adult who received the AZD1222 COVID-19 vaccine. Sequences were derived from peripheral blood, sampled 28 days after the second AZD1222 dose. This chain joins TRBV4-3 and TRBJ1-1, with TRBD1 matching over 8 bases. CDR3 nucleotides: TGCGCCAGCAGCCAAGCAGGACAGGGTGGTGAAGCTTTCTTT. Protein: CASSQAGQGGEAFF.